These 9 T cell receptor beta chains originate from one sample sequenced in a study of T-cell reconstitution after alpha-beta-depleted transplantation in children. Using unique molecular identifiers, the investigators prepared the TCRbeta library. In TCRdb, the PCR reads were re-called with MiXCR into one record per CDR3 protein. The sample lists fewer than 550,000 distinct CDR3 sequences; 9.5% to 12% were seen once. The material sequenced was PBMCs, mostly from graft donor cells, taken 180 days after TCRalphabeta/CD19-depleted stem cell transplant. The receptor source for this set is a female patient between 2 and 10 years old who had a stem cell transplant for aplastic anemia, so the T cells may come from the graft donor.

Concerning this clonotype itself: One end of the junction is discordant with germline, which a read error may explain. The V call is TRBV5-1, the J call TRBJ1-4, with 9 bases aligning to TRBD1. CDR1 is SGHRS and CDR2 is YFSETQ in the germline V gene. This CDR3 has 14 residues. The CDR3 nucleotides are TGCGCCAGCAGGTTGGGACAGGGAGGTGAAAAACTGTTTTTT. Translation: CASRLGQGGEKLFF.

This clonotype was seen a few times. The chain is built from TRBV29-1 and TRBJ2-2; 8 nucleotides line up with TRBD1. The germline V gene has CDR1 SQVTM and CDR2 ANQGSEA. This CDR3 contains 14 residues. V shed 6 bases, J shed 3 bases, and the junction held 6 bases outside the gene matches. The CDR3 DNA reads TGCAGCGTAAGGACAGGGAGAGACACCGGGGAGCTGTTTTTT. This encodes CSVRTGRDTGELFF.

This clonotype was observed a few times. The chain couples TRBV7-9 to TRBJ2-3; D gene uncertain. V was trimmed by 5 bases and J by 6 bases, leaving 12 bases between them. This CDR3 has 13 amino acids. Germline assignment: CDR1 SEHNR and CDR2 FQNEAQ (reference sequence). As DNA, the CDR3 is TGTGCCAGCAGCCTGGGTCCATCGGATACGCAGTATTTT. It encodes CASSLGPSDTQYF. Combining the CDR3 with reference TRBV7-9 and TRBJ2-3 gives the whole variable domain DTGVSQNPRHKITKRGQNVTFRCDPISEHNRLYWYRQTLGQGPEFLTYFQNEAQLEKSRLLSDRFSAERPKGSFSTLEIQRTEQGDSAMYLCASSLGPSDTQYFGPGTRLTVL.

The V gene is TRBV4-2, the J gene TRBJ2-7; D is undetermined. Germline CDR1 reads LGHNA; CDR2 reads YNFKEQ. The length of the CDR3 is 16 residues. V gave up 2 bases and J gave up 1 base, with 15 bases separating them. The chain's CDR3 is CASSQSPADPSYEQYF. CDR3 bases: TGTGCCAGCAGCCAATCCCCGGCAGACCCATCCTACGAGCAGTACTTC.

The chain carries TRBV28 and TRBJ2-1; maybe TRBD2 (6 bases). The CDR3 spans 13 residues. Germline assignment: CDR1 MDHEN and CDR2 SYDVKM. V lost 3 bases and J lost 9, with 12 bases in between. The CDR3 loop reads CASSFLVGGEQFF. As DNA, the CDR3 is TGTGCCAGCAGTTTTCTTGTGGGAGGTGAGCAGTTCTTC.

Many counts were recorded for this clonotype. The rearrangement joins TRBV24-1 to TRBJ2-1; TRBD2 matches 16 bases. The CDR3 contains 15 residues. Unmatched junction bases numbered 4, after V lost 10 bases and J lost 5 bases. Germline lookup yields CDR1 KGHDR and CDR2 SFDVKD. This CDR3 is CATGLAGGPNNEQFF. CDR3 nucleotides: TGTGCCACGGGACTAGCGGGAGGGCCGAACAATGAGCAGTTCTTC.

The CDR3 sequence: CAWVPVGTGDTEAFF. The CDR3 DNA sequence: TGTGCCTGGGTTCCCGTCGGGACAGGGGACACTGAAGCTTTCTTT. This chain joins TRBV30 and TRBJ1-1, with 10 bases aligning to TRBD1. CDR3 length: 15 residues. Trimming removed 5 bases from V and 3 bases from J; junction bases left unmatched: 9. Germline values: CDR1 GTSNPN, CDR2 SVGIG (reference sequence).

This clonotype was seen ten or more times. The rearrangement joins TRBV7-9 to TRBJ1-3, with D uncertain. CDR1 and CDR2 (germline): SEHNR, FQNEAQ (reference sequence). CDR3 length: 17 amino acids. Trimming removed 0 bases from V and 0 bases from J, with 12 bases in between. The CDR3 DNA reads TGTGCCAGCAGCTTAGCCCCCGACCGACGCTCTGGAAACACCATATATTTT. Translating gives CASSLAPDRRSGNTIYF.

The DNA for the CDR3 is TGTGCCAGCAGCCGGAAGACAGGGGCGAACACTGAAGCTTTCTTT. Its translation: CASSRKTGANTEAFF. The J gene is TRBJ1-1, the V gene TRBV3-1, with 8 nucleotides matching TRBD1. The CDR3 spans 15 residues. V shed 4 bases and J 1 base; nucleotides not matched to a gene: 5. In germline, CDR1 is LGHDT, CDR2 YNNKEL (reference sequence).